This T cell receptor (beta chain) was sequenced during a study of T cells after yellow fever vaccination. MiXCR, applied by TCRdb to the 5' RACE reads, yields one record per CDR3 protein. This table holds approximately 550,000 distinct CDR3 sequences, approximately 12% found once. CDR3 size: 12 residues. The germline CDR1 and CDR2 sequences are SQVTM and ANQGSEA. Trimming shortened V by 7 bases and J by 6 bases, and 16 bases separated the two germline ends. V is TRBV29-1 and J is TRBJ2-7; D is perhaps TRBD1 (6 bases). Specimen: PBMCs, collected on the day of the yellow fever booster vaccination. This sequence originates from a man between 25 and 39 years old who received the YFV17D yellow fever vaccine. DNA for the CDR3: TGCAGCGGACGGACAGAGTACGGCGAGCAGTACTTC. Amino acid sequence: CSGRTEYGEQYF.